The source of this T cell receptor (beta chain) is a study of regulatory T cells in long-lasting Graves disease. Study-level findings and limits: Relative to new patients (roughly 970), persistent patients exhibited greater sharing of public clonotypes (over 2,500).

Germline-derived CDR1 and CDR2 are LNHDA and SQIVND (reference sequence). The CDR3 runs to 13 residues. J lost 3 bases, V lost 3 bases, and 1 base had no gene match. Note on this clonotype: Its antigen is unknown.

The time point here: newly diagnosed GD, antithyroid drugs for less than 3 months. RNA isolated from PBMCs was used to make the TCR library. Through Arm-PCR of CDR3 regions and iRepertoire HTBI primers, TCR beta libraries were built. TCRdb ran MiXCR on the multiplex PCR reads and lists one entry per CDR3 protein. The table lists about 200,000 distinct CDR3 sequences, approximately 18% of them singletons. These data also formed part of another study, on T cells in Graves' hyperthyroidism and ophthalmopathy. That publication notes: Hyperthyroidism in the patients, aged 18 to 65, was newly diagnosed and under 2 months in duration.

This material consisted of peripheral blood mononuclear cells (PBMCs), taken at new diagnosis, from a patient treated with antithyroid drugs. The chain employs TRBV19 and TRBJ1-2; 7 bases agree with TRBD1. The TCR originated in a woman in her 30s with Graves disease. In DNA, the CDR3 is TGTGCCAGTAGTATGGACAGGCACTATGGCTACACCTTC. Its translation is CASSMDRHYGYTF.